This paragraph reports one T cell receptor beta chain. This clonotype came up a few times. It lacks a known antigen. Base qualities were left out, and no much larger clone turns up one base away. According to the germline V gene, CDR1 reads MNHEY and CDR2 reads SVGAGI. Trimming removed 4 bases from V and 4 bases from J, leaving 10 bases between the germline ends. The CDR3, from cysteine to phenylalanine, totals 13 residues. Here the CDR3 DNA is all that survives: 39 bases in frame from base 1. Library prep was done by PCR. The sample was run on an Illumina HiSeq 2500. Molecular barcoding was employed in the preparation of TCR libraries, with unique molecular identifiers being used to normalize TCRbeta repertoire quantification. Starting from the raw public reads, TCRdb applied fastp trimming at Q25, assembled clones with MiXCR and retained in-frame beta chains. Every CDR3 protein is listed once, alongside the most common genes and DNA of its rows. The sample records around 380,000 distinct CDR3 sequences, 11% of which are singletons. The ten largest clonotypes hold roughly 6% of the sample.

The data were taken from a study of T-cell reconstitution after alpha-beta-depleted transplantation in children (TCRdb year 2016). Describing the broader study: T-cell immune reconstitution after TCRalphabeta/CD19-depleted allogeneic hematopoietic cell transplantation in children was quantitatively tracked in the study by means of TCR repertoire profiling.

The TCR originated in a human donor who donated a stem cell graft to a child with acute myeloid leukemia. The specimen was PBMCs from the stem cell graft donor, collected from the stem cell graft. The sequence is built from TRBV6-5 and TRBJ1-2, with TRBD1 as a weak D call on 6 bases. The nucleotide sequence is given as TGTGCCAGCAGTTGGGGGACAAGCTATGGCTACACCTTC. Its protein product is CASSWGTSYGYTF.